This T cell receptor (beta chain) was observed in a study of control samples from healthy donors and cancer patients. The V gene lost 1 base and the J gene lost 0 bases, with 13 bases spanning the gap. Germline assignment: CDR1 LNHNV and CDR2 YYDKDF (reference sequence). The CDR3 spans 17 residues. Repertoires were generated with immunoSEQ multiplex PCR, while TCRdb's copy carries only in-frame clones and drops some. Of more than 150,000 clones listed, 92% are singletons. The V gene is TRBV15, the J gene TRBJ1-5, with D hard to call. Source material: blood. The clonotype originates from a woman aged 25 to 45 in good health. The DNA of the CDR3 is TGTGCCACCAGCAGAGCCGGGAGCCCATATAGCAATCAGCCCCAGCATTTT. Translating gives CATSRAGSPYSNQPQHF.